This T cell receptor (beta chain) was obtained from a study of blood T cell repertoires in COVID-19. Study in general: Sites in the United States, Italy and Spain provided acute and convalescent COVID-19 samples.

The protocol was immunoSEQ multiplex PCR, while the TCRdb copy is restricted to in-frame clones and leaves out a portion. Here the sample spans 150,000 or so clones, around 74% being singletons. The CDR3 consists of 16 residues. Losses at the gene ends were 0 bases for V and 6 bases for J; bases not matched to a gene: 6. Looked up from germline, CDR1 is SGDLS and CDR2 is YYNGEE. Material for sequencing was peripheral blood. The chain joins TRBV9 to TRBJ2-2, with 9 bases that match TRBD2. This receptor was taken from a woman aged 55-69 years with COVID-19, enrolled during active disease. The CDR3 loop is CASSVASGGLSGELFF. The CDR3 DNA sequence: TGTGCCAGCAGCGTAGCGAGCGGGGGGCTGTCCGGGGAGCTGTTTTTT.